This TCR beta chain derives from a study of T cell repertoires in cytomegalovirus infection (dated by TCRdb to the late 2010s). About the investigation overall: Because public TCR beta signatures pointed to carriage of CMV infection together with the matching HLA type, the HLA type of each donor mattered for the analysis. The investigation overall reported the following: In both this cohort and an independent cohort of 350 or so donors, the cumulative frequency of public TCR beta family members distinguished carriers of CMV infection plus the relevant HLA type. The ex vivo response was dominated by HLA-C-restricted CMV-specific TCR beta clonotypes, and the single most frequent clonotype in two of eight donors was supplied by these HLA-C-restricted clonotypes.

This clonotype appeared a few times. Its antigen specificity is not known. There are no base qualities to consult, and no much larger clone falls within one base. TCRdb lists the instrument as Illumina HiSeq 1500. The public reads were quality trimmed at Q25 with fastp and then assembled into clones with MiXCR by TCRdb, keeping productive beta chains. CDR3 protein sequences are deduplicated, and each keeps its most common genes and DNA. The sample table shows some 600,000 distinct CDR3 sequences, and roughly 26% are seen once. The top ten clonotypes cover less than 10% of the sample. A distance of 17 bases separates the germline ends of V and J, which lose 5 bases and 1 base respectively. From cysteine to phenylalanine, the CDR3 is 16 amino acids long. CDR3 DNA only is kept here, 48 bases in frame from base 1. Reading the germline V gene (reference sequence) gives CDR1 SEHNR and CDR2 FQNEAQ.

Recombination linked TRBV7-9 to TRBJ1-1; TRBD1 might be the D gene, on 6 matching bases. The sample was CD8+ T cells from PBMCs. The clonotype originates from a human donor in good health (CMV status not recorded). Some clones in this sample may be carry-over from other donors' samples. The DNA reads as follows: TGTGCCAGCAGCGAATCTCCGGGACAAAAGAACACTGAAGCTTTCTTT. Translation gives CASSESPGQKNTEAFF.